This entry concerns a single TCR beta chain. As yet, its antigen is unknown. Primers included in the PCR were 60 Vbeta and 13 Jbeta primers. Data came from immunoSEQ multiplex PCR; TCRdb stores just in-frame clones and leaves some out. The data contain about 150,000 clones, around 80% of them singletons. The entry originates in a study of cytomegalovirus exposure and HLA in healthy donors. Study overall: Genotyping showed approximately 81% of a few hundred donors falling in the Caucasian-associated ancestry cluster. Study results and caveats: Analyses of presence and absence presupposed an approximately uniform sequencing depth across donors. In a later analysis, approximately 18,000 TCR beta sequences were associated with HLA alleles at 0.05 false discovery rate.

V lost 6 bases to trimming and J lost 1 base; unmatched junction nucleotides: 5. This CDR3 is built from 14 residues. CDR1 is LGHNT, CDR2 FRNRAP, per germline. What was sequenced was PBMCs. This clonotype was sampled from a boy aged 2 to 10 in good health and CMV-seronegative. The chain is built from TRBV12-5 and TRBJ2-5; 7 bases match TRBD1. The CDR3 DNA sequence: TGTGCTAGTGGACAGGGGAAGCTCCAAGAGACCCAGTACTTC. Its protein is CASGQGKLQETQYF.